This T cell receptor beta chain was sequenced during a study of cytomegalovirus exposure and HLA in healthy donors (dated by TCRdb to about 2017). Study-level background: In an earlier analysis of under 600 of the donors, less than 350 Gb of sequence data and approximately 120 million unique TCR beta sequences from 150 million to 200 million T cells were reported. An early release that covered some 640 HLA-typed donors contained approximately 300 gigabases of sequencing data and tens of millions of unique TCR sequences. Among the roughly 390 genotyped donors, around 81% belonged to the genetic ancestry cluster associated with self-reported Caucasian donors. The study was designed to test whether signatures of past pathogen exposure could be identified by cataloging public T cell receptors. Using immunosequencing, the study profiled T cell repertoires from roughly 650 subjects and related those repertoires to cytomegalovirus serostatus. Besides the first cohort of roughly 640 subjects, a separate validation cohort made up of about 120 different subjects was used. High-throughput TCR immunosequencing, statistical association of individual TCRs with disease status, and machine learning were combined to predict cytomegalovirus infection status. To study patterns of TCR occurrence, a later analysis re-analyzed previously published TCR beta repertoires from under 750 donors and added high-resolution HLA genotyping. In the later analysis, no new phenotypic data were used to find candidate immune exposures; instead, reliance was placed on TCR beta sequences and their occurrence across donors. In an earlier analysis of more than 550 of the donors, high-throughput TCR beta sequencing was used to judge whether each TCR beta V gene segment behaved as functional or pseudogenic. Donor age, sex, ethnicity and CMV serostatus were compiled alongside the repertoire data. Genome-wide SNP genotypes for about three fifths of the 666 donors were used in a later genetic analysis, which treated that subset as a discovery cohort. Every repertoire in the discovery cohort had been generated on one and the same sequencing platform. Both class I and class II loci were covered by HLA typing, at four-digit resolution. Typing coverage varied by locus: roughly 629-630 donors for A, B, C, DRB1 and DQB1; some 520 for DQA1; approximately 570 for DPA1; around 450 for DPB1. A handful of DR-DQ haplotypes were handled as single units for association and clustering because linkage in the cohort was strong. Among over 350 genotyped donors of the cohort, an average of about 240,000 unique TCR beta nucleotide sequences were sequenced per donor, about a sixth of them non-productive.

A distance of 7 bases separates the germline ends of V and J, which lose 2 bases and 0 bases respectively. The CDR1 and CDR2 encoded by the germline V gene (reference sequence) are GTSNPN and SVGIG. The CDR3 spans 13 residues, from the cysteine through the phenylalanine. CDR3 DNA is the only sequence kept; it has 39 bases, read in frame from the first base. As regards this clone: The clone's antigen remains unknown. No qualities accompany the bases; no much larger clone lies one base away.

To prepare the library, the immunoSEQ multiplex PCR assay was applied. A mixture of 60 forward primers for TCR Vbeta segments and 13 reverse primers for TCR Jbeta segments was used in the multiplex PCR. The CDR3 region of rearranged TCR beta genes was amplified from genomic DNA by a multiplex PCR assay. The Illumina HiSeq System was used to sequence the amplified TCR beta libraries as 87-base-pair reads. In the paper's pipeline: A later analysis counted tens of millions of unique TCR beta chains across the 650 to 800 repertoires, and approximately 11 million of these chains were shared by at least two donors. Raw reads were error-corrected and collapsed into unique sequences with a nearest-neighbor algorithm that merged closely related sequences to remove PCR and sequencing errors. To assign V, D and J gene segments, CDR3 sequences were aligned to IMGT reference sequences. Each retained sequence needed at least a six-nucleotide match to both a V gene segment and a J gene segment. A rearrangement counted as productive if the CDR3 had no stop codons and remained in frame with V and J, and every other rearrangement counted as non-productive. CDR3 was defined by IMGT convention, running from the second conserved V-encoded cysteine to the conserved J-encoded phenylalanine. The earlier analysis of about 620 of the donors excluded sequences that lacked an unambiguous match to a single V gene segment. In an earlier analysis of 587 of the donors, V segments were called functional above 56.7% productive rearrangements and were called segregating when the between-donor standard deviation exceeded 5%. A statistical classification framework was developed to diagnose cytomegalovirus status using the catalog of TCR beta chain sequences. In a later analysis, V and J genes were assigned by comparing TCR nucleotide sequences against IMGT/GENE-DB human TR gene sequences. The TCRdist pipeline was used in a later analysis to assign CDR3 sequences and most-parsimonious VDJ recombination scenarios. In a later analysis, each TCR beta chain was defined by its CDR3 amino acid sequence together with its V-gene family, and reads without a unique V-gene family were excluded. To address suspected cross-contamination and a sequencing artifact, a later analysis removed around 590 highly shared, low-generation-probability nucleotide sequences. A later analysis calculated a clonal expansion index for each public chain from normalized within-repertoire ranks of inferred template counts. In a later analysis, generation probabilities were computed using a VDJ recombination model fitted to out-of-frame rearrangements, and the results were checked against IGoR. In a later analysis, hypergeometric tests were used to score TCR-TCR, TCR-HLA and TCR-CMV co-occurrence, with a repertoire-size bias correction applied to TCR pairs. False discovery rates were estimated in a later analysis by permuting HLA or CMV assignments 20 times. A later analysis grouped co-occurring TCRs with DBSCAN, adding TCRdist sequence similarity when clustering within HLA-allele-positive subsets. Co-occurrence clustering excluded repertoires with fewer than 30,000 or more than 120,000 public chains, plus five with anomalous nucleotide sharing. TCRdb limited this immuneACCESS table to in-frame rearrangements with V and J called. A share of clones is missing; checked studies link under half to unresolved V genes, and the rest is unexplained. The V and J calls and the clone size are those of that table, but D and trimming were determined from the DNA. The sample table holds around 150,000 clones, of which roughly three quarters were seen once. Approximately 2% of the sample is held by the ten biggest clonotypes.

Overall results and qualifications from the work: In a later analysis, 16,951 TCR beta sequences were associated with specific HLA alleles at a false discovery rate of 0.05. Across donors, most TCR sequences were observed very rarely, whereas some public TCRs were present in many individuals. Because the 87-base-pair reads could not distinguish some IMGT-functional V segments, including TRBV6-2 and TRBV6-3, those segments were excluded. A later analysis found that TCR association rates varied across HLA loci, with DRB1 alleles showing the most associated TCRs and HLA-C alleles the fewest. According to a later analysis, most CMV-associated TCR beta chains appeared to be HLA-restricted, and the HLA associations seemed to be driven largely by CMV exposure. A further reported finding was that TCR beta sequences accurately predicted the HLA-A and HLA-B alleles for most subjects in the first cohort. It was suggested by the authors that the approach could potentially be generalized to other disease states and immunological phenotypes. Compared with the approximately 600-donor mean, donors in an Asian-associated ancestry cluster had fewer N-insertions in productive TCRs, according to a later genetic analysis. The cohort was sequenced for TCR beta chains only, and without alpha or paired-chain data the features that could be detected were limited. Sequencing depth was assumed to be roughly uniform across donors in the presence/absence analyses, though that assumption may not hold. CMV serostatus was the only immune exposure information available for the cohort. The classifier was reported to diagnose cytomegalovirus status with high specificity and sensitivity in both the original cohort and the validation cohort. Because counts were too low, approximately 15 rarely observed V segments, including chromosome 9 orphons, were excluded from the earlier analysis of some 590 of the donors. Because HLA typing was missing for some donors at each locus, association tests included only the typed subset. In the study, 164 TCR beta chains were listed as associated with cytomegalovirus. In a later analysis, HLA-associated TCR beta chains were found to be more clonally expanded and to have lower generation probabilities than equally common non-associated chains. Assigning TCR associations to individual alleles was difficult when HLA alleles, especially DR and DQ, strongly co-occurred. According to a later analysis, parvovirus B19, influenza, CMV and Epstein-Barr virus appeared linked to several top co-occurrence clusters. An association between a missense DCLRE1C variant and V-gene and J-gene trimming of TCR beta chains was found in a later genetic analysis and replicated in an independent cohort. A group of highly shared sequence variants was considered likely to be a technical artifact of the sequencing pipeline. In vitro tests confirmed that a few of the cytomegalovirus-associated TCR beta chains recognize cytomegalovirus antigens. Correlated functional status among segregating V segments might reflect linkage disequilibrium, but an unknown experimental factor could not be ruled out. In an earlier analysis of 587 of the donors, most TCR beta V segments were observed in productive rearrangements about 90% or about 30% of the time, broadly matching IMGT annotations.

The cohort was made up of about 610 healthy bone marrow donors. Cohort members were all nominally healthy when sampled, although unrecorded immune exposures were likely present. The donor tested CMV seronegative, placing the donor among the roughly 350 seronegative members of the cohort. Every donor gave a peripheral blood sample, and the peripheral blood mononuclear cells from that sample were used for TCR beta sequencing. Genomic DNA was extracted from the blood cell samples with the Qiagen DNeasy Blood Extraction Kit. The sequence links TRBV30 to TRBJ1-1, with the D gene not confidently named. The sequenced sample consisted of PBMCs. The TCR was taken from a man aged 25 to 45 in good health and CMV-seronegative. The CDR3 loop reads CAWSSSLNTEAFF. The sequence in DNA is TGTGCCTGGAGTAGCTCCTTGAACACTGAAGCTTTCTTT.